Each of the 26 T cell receptor beta chains below was sequenced from the same sample in a study of T cell responses to AZD1222 COVID-19 vaccine. Profiled with immunoSEQ multiplex PCR; TCRdb holds only in-frame clones, not every one. The top ten hold roughly 19% of the sample, which has around 63,000 clones, roughly 85% seen once. The source was peripheral blood, collected on day 0 of AZD1222 vaccination. The origin of the receptors is an adult in good health.

This clone was seen a single time. The chain uses TRBV3-1 (or the pseudogene TRBV3-2) and TRBJ2-3; 9 bases are shared with TRBD2. Trimming removed 2 bases from V and 6 bases from J; junction bases left unmatched: 6. CDR3 size: 15 residues. Germline loops: CDR1 LGHDT, CDR2 YNNKEL (reference sequence). In DNA form, the CDR3 reads TGTGCCAGCAGCCAAAGGGCGGGGGGGCTTGATACGCAGTATTTT. As protein: CASSQRAGGLDTQYF.

J is TRBJ2-3 and V is TRBV29-1; tentatively, D is TRBD2 (6 bases). CDR1 is SQVTM, CDR2 ANQGSEA, per germline. The CDR3 loop spans 14 amino acids. V was cut by 6 bases and J by 1 base, with 14 bases left in between. The CDR3 sequence is CSVRSGGRTDTQYF. As DNA, the CDR3 is TGCAGCGTAAGGTCCGGGGGTCGCACAGATACGCAGTATTTT.

The rearrangement uses TRBV7-9 and TRBJ1-1; 10 positions match TRBD1. The CDR3 contains 16 residues. The J segment lost 4 bases and the V segment lost 8 bases, leaving 13 bases of the junction unmatched. The germline V gene encodes CDR1 SEHNR and CDR2 FQNEAQ (reference sequence). The CDR3 DNA reads as TGTGCCAGCGGGGGCGGGGACAGGGGTATTGGCACTGAAGCTTTCTTT. It is translated as CASGGGDRGIGTEAFF.

The chain carries TRBV27 and TRBJ1-6, with a weak D call TRBD1 (6 bases). Trimming stripped 8 bases from V and 10 bases from J, with 15 bases between. Germline CDR1 reads MNHEY; CDR2 reads SMNVEV (reference sequence). The CDR3 is made up of 13 amino acids. This chain's CDR3 is CASRRGAGSPLHF. The DNA of the CDR3 is TGTGCCAGCCGGAGGGGGGCTGGGTCACCCCTCCACTTT.

This sequence joins TRBV14 and TRBJ2-3, with 8 bases fitting TRBD2. The CDR3 sequence is 15 residues long. V trimming: 1 base; J trimming: 4 bases; junction bases outside the gene matches: 4. CDR1 SGHDN and CDR2 FVKESK come from the germline V gene. CDR3: CASSQVSGGADTQYF. The CDR3, as DNA: TGTGCCAGCAGCCAAGTCTCCGGGGGGGCAGATACGCAGTATTTT.

The V and J genes are TRBV2 and TRBJ1-5; the D is unclear. Germline assignment: CDR1 SNHLY and CDR2 FYNNEI. Trimming took 2 bases from V and 3 from J, leaving 8 bases between them. The CDR3 length is 14 residues. In DNA, the CDR3 is TGTGCCAGCAGTGAACGGGCAGCCAATCAGCCCCAGCATTTT. This translates into CASSERAANQPQHF.

The rearrangement links TRBV24-1 to TRBJ2-1; D is perhaps TRBD1 (6 bases). The V and J ends lost 2 bases and 1 base respectively, with 11 bases between them. Germline CDR1 and CDR2: KGHDR and SFDVKD. The CDR3 consists of 16 residues. CDR3 DNA sequence: TGTGCCACCAGTGATTCGACAGGCAAATCCTACAATGAGCAGTTCTTC. Amino acid sequence: CATSDSTGKSYNEQFF.

The rearrangement links TRBV6-1 to TRBJ2-7, with 12 bases fitting TRBD1. Germline CDR1 is MNHNS and CDR2 is SASEGT. Germline trimming cut 4 bases from V and 5 bases from J; bases unmatched to any gene: 6. CDR3 size: 15 residues. The CDR3 loop is CASSVPGQGANEQYF. The CDR3 DNA follows: TGTGCCAGCAGTGTACCGGGACAGGGGGCTAACGAGCAGTACTTC.

V usage is TRBV10-3 and J usage is TRBJ1-5, with a possible D match to TRBD1 (5 bases). The CDR3 sequence is 16 residues long. In germline, CDR1 is ENHRY, CDR2 SYGVKD. Trimming shortened V by 0 bases and J by 1 base, and 10 bases separated the two germline ends. The CDR3 spells CAISESGGESNQPQHF. In nucleotides, the CDR3 is TGTGCCATCAGTGAGTCCGGGGGGGAGAGCAATCAGCCCCAGCATTTT.

The chain couples TRBV5-6 to TRBJ1-5; D is perhaps TRBD1 (5 bases). Germline-derived CDR1 and CDR2 are SGHDT and YYEEEE. The V and J ends lost 0 bases and 4 bases respectively, with 11 bases between them. The CDR3 is made up of 15 amino acids. The CDR3 DNA sequence: TGTGCCAGCAGCTTGGATGGCAGGGCTAATCAGCCCCAGCATTTT. Translated, it gives CASSLDGRANQPQHF.

This chain links TRBV30 with TRBJ1-5, with a tentative D call TRBD1 (5 bases). CDR1 and CDR2 from the germline V gene are GTSNPN and SVGIG (reference sequence). The length of the CDR3 is 13 residues. With 1 base removed from V and 7 bases from J, the gap between germline ends came to 11 bases. This CDR3 is CAWSGGLDQPQHF. In DNA, the CDR3 is TGTGCCTGGAGTGGGGGCTTAGACCAGCCCCAGCATTTT.

The chain uses TRBV6-5 and TRBJ1-2, with TRBD1 matching 8 bases. The germline CDR1 and CDR2 sequences are MNHEY and SVGAGI. The CDR3 covers 14 residues. The junction had 5 bases not matched to a gene; V was cut back by 6 bases and J by 2 bases. In DNA, the CDR3 is TGTGCCAGCAGAGAGACAGGGGCAAACTATGGCTACACCTTC. It encodes CASRETGANYGYTF.

V gene TRBV30 combines with J gene TRBJ2-2, with TRBD1 matching 7 bases. Germline lookup yields CDR1 GTSNPN and CDR2 SVGIG (reference sequence). V shed 0 bases and J 7 bases; nucleotides not matched to a gene: 5. The CDR3 length is 14 residues. The CDR3 loop is CAWSVPRQGGELFF. CDR3 DNA: TGTGCCTGGAGTGTACCGAGACAGGGCGGGGAGCTGTTTTTT.

The rearrangement joins TRBV7-2 to TRBJ1-1; 7 positions agree with TRBD1. The CDR3 sequence is 14 residues long. The V gene end was trimmed by 0 bases and the J gene end by 4 bases; junction bases not matched to a gene: 2. CDR1 is SGHTA, CDR2 FQGNSA, per germline. CDR3 in amino acids: CASSLAAGGTEAFF. The DNA of the CDR3 is TGTGCCAGCAGCTTAGCCGCAGGGGGCACTGAAGCTTTCTTT.

The CDR3 bases are TGTGCCAGCAGCGTAAATGGACAGGGGTATGAAAAACTGTTTTTT. It encodes CASSVNGQGYEKLFF. The V call is TRBV9, the J call TRBJ1-4; 9 nucleotides line up with TRBD1. The germline V gene has CDR1 SGDLS and CDR2 YYNGEE. Trimming removed 1 base from V and 6 bases from J; junction bases left unmatched: 4. The CDR3 extends over 15 amino acids.

This clone appeared a few times. J is TRBJ1-3 and V is TRBV7-2; no reliable D call. V was shortened by 5 bases and J by 0 bases, with 8 bases between the two germline ends. Germline CDR1 SGHTA, CDR2 FQGNSA. The CDR3 runs to 14 residues. The CDR3 DNA sequence: TGTGCCAGCAGCAACCGCCGCTCTGGAAACACCATATATTTT. Translating gives CASSNRRSGNTIYF.

V usage is TRBV14 and J usage is TRBJ1-1; D is unresolved. Trimming cost V 0 bases and J 11 bases, with 22 bases left between them. This CDR3 region has 16 residues. Germline V gives CDR1 SGHDN, CDR2 FVKESK. CDR3 sequence (DNA): TGTGCCAGCAGCCAAGATGGCAACCCATCACTCCTAGTGGCTTTCTTT. Translating it yields CASSQDGNPSLLVAFF. Based on the CDR3 plus reference TRBV14 and TRBJ1-1, the full variable domain is EAGVTQFPSHSVIEKGQTVTLRCDPISGHDNLYWYRRVMGKEIKFLLHFVKESKQDESGMPNNRFLAERTGGTYSTLKVQPAELEDSGVYFCASSQDGNPSLLVAFFGQGTRLTVV.

The rearrangement links TRBV11-2 to TRBJ1-5; D is undetermined. Trimming removed 3 bases at V and 7 bases at J, with 10 bases between. CDR1 SGHAT and CDR2 FQNNGV come from the germline V gene. This CDR3 is built from 13 residues. CDR3 coding DNA: TGTGCCAGCAGCTTTGAACAGAGGCAGCCCCAGCATTTT. Its protein is CASSFEQRQPQHF.

The rearrangement uses TRBV30 and TRBJ1-1; no definite D call. The V and J ends lost 6 bases and 2 bases respectively, with 10 bases between them. The CDR3 has 12 amino acids. The germline CDR1 and CDR2 sequences are GTSNPN and SVGIG (reference sequence). This CDR3 is CACLASNTEAFF. CDR3 DNA sequence: TGTGCCTGCCTGGCCAGTAACACTGAAGCTTTCTTT.

The chain links TRBV29-1 to TRBJ2-5, with 8 bases lining up with TRBD1. Losses at the gene ends were 0 bases for V and 0 bases for J; bases not matched to a gene: 9. This CDR3 spans 17 amino acids. The germline gives CDR1 SQVTM, CDR2 ANQGSEA. This CDR3 is CSVEESNRGMYQETQYF. CDR3 in DNA: TGCAGCGTTGAAGAGTCCAACAGGGGGATGTACCAAGAGACCCAGTACTTC.

The V call is TRBV7-9, the J call TRBJ1-4, with D perhaps matching TRBD1 (5 bases). Per the germline V gene, CDR1 is SEHNR and CDR2 is FQNEAQ (reference sequence). Trimming took 5 bases from V and 2 from J, leaving 12 bases between them. The CDR3 extends over 15 amino acids. The CDR3 DNA reads TGTGCCAGCAGCGCCCCGGGGCCGACTAATGAAAAACTGTTTTTT. Translating it yields CASSAPGPTNEKLFF.

The chain links TRBV6-1 to TRBJ1-3, with D perhaps TRBD1 (5 bases). CDR1 MNHNS and CDR2 SASEGT come from the germline V gene. The CDR3 is made up of 15 amino acids. Trimming removed 2 bases from V and 1 base from J, with 9 bases in between. CDR3 loop: CASSERDRSGNTIYF. The CDR3 DNA is TGTGCCAGCAGTGAAAGAGACAGATCTGGAAACACCATATATTTT.

V usage is TRBV2 and J usage is TRBJ1-1; D is undetermined. CDR3 length equals 15 residues. Trimming removed 4 bases from V and 0 bases from J, with 12 bases in between. Germline V gene sequence: CDR1 SNHLY, CDR2 FYNNEI. The DNA for the CDR3 is TGTGCCAGCAGTGGGCCGGGAGGGATGAACACTGAAGCTTTCTTT. It yields the protein CASSGPGGMNTEAFF.

The rearrangement joins TRBV29-1 to TRBJ2-5, with TRBD2 identical over 7 bases. The germline V gene encodes CDR1 SQVTM and CDR2 ANQGSEA. The ends lost 6 bases at V and 5 bases at J; junction bases unmatched: 18. The length of the CDR3 is 16 residues. The CDR3 bases are TGCAGCGTCGACAACCTCATCGGGGGGAGAGGGGAGACCCAGTACTTC. This translates into CSVDNLIGGRGETQYF.

This clone was detected a few times. This sequence joins TRBV5-1 and TRBJ1-4; 11 nucleotides line up with TRBD1. Looked up from germline, CDR1 is SGHRS and CDR2 is YFSETQ. V shed 4 bases and J 6 bases; nucleotides not matched to a gene: 5. The CDR3 is 15 amino acids. In nucleotides, the CDR3 is TGCGCCAGCAGCCTAACGGGACAGGGGGATGAAAAACTGTTTTTT. It translates to CASSLTGQGDEKLFF.

CDR3: CASSFRLAGDQETQYF. CDR3 DNA sequence: TGCGCCAGCAGCTTCCGACTAGCGGGAGACCAAGAGACCCAGTACTTC. This chain uses TRBV5-1 with TRBJ2-5, with TRBD2 identical over 12 bases. Unmatched junction bases numbered 2, after V lost 2 bases and J lost 0 bases. CDR3 size: 16 residues. Germline V gene sequence: CDR1 SGHRS, CDR2 YFSETQ.